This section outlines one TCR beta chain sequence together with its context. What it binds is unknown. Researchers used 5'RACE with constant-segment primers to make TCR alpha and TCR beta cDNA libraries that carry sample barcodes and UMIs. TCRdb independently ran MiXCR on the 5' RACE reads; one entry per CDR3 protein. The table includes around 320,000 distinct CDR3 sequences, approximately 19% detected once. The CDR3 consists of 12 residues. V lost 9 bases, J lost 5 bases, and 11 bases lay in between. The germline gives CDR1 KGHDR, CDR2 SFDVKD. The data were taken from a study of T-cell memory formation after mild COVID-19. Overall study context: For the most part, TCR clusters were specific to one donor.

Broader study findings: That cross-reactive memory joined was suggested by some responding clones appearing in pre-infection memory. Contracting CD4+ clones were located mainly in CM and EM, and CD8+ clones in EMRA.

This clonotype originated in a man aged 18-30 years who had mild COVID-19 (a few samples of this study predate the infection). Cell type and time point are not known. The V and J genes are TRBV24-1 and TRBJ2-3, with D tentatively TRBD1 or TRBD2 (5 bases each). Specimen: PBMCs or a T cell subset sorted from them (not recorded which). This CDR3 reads CATSGTKDTQYF. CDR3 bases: TGTGCCACCTCAGGGACGAAAGATACGCAGTATTTT.